This TCR beta chain was retrieved from a study of cytomegalovirus exposure and HLA in healthy donors (dated by TCRdb to 2017 to 2019). About the investigation overall: An earlier analysis of about 560 of the donors reported under 300 Gb of sequence data and 95 million to 140 million unique TCR beta sequences obtained from about 170 million T cells. An early release that covered roughly 600 HLA-typed donors contained about 300 gigabases of sequencing data and approximately 85 million unique TCR sequences. Of the 398 genotyped donors, approximately 82% fell in the genetic ancestry cluster associated with self-reported Caucasian donors. The study was designed to test whether signatures of past pathogen exposure could be identified by cataloging public T cell receptors. Using immunosequencing, the study profiled T cell repertoires from fewer than 850 subjects and related those repertoires to cytomegalovirus serostatus. Besides the first cohort of 666 subjects, a separate validation cohort made up of around 120 different subjects was used. The study combined high-throughput TCR immunosequencing, statistical association of individual TCRs with disease status, and machine learning to predict cytomegalovirus infection status. In a later analysis, previously published TCR beta repertoires from more than 500 donors were re-analyzed and high-resolution HLA genotyping was added so that TCR occurrence patterns could be studied. Rather than using new phenotypic data, the later analysis identified candidate immune exposures from TCR beta sequences and from how often those sequences occurred across donors. In an earlier analysis of about 590 of the donors, high-throughput TCR beta sequencing was used to judge whether each TCR beta V gene segment behaved as functional or pseudogenic. Donor age, sex, ethnicity and CMV serostatus were collected together with the repertoire data. Genome-wide SNP genotypes for about 55% of the roughly 670 donors were used in a later genetic analysis, which treated that subset as a discovery cohort. All discovery cohort repertoires had been generated on a single sequencing platform. HLA typing included class I and class II loci at four-digit resolution. Typing coverage differed by locus: A, B, C, DRB1 and DQB1 were typed in about 629-640 donors, DQA1 in about 510, DPA1 in approximately 600, and DPB1 in 472. About five DR-DQ haplotypes were treated as single units for association and clustering because of strong linkage in the cohort. Across around 400 genotyped donors of the cohort, an average of about 220,000 unique TCR beta nucleotide sequences per donor were sequenced, and roughly 17% of those sequences were non-productive.

Overall study results and their limits: Presence/absence analyses assumed roughly uniform sequencing depth across donors, an assumption that may not hold. Strong co-occurrence of HLA alleles, especially DR and DQ, made assigning TCR associations to individual alleles difficult. A cluster of highly shared sequence variants was judged likely to represent a technical artifact of the sequencing pipeline. The earlier analysis of 587 of the donors excluded roughly 17 rarely observed V segments, including chromosome 9 orphons, because counts were too low. In a later analysis, several top co-occurrence clusters were reported to appear linked to parvovirus B19, influenza, CMV and Epstein-Barr virus. In vitro tests confirmed that a few of the cytomegalovirus-associated TCR beta chains recognize cytomegalovirus antigens. In a later analysis, the rate of TCR association differed among HLA loci, with DRB1 alleles having the most associated TCRs and HLA-C alleles having the fewest. In a later analysis, HLA-associated TCR beta chains were found to be more clonally expanded and to have lower generation probabilities than equally common non-associated chains. According to a later genetic analysis, donors in an Asian-associated ancestry cluster had fewer N-insertions in productive TCRs than the roughly 700-donor mean. Because HLA typing was unavailable for some donors at each locus, only the typed subset was used in association tests. A further reported finding was that TCR beta sequences accurately predicted the HLA-A and HLA-B alleles for most subjects in the first cohort. The only immune exposure information available for the cohort was CMV serostatus. A later analysis associated some 17,000 TCR beta sequences with specific HLA alleles at a false discovery rate of 0.05. The 87-base-pair reads could not distinguish some IMGT-functional V segments, including TRBV6-2 and TRBV6-3, so those segments were excluded. Correlated functional status among segregating V segments might be attributable to linkage disequilibrium, but an unknown experimental factor could not be ruled out. In both the original and validation cohorts, the classifier was reported to diagnose cytomegalovirus status with high specificity and sensitivity. An association between a missense DCLRE1C variant and V-gene and J-gene trimming of TCR beta chains was found in a later genetic analysis and replicated in an independent cohort. While some public TCRs were present in many individuals, most TCR sequences turned up only very rarely across donors. Only TCR beta chains were sequenced in this cohort, and the absence of alpha or paired-chain data limited detectable features. A total of roughly 160 TCR beta chains were listed by the study as associated with cytomegalovirus. In an earlier analysis of approximately 590 of the donors, most TCR beta V segments appeared in productive rearrangements about 87% or about 30% of the time, broadly matching IMGT annotations. According to a later analysis, most CMV-associated TCR beta chains appeared to be HLA-restricted, and the HLA associations seemed to be driven largely by CMV exposure. The authors suggested that the approach could potentially be extended to other disease states and immunological phenotypes.

With respect to this clone: No cognate antigen has been identified for it. The germline gene is not matched at one end of the junction; a read error may be the cause.

Spanning cysteine to phenylalanine, the CDR3 consists of 13 amino acids. Only CDR3 DNA is held: 39 bases, read in frame from base 1. According to the germline V gene, CDR1 reads KGHSH and CDR2 reads LQKENI. Library generation was performed with the immunoSEQ multiplex PCR assay. The multiplex PCR relied on a mix of 60 forward primers for TCR Vbeta segments and 13 reverse primers for TCR Jbeta segments. A multiplex PCR assay on genomic DNA amplified the CDR3 region of rearranged TCR beta genes. On the Illumina HiSeq System, the amplified TCR beta libraries were sequenced as 87-base-pair reads. Turning to the authors' computational methods: In a later analysis, 80 million or so unique TCR beta chains were counted across the 500 to 850 repertoires, and around 10 million of these chains were shared by at least two donors. Raw reads were error-corrected and collapsed into unique sequences with a nearest-neighbor algorithm that merged closely related sequences to remove PCR and sequencing errors. Alignment of CDR3 sequences to IMGT reference sequences was used to assign V, D and J gene segments. For a sequence to be retained, a match of at least six nucleotides to both a V gene segment and a J gene segment was required. A rearrangement was called productive if the CDR3 had no stop codons and remained in frame with V and J, and every other rearrangement was called non-productive. Following IMGT convention, CDR3 was defined as the stretch from the second conserved V-encoded cysteine to the conserved J-encoded phenylalanine. The earlier analysis of some 600 of the donors excluded sequences that lacked an unambiguous match to a single V gene segment. In an earlier analysis of approximately 550 of the donors, V segments were called functional above 56.7% productive rearrangements and were called segregating when the between-donor standard deviation exceeded 5%. A statistical classification framework was built for diagnosing cytomegalovirus status from the catalog of TCR beta chain sequences. V and J gene assignment, in a later analysis, came from comparing TCR nucleotide sequences with IMGT/GENE-DB human TR gene sequences. A later analysis assigned CDR3 sequences and most-parsimonious VDJ recombination scenarios with the TCRdist pipeline. A later analysis defined each TCR beta chain by its CDR3 amino acid sequence plus V-gene family, and excluded reads lacking a unique V-gene family. A later analysis removed 550 to 650 highly shared, low-generation-probability nucleotide sequences to deal with suspected cross-contamination and a sequencing artifact. In a later analysis, a clonal expansion index was calculated for each public chain from normalized within-repertoire ranks of inferred template counts. A later analysis computed generation probabilities with a VDJ recombination model fitted to out-of-frame rearrangements, and checked the results against IGoR. In a later analysis, TCR-TCR, TCR-HLA and TCR-CMV co-occurrence was scored with hypergeometric tests, and a repertoire-size bias correction was applied to TCR pairs. False discovery rates were estimated in a later analysis by permuting HLA or CMV assignments 20 times. A later analysis grouped co-occurring TCRs with DBSCAN, adding TCRdist sequence similarity when clustering within HLA-allele-positive subsets. Repertoires with fewer than 30,000 or more than 120,000 public chains, plus five repertoires with anomalous nucleotide sharing, were excluded from co-occurrence clustering. TCRdb retrieved this table from immuneACCESS and kept in-frame rearrangements only. Not all clones are present; in checked studies, unresolved V genes account for under half, and no reason is known for the remainder. V, J and clone size reflect that table, while D and trimming were determined from the DNA. In this sample the table shows 170,000 or so clones, 60% to 80% of which occur a single time. The ten biggest clones cover roughly 2.3% of the sample.

The cohort consisted of more than 650 healthy bone marrow donors. Cohort members were all nominally healthy when sampled, although unrecorded immune exposures were likely present. The donor was CMV seronegative and was included in the group of 352 seronegative cohort members. Each donor provided a peripheral blood sample, and peripheral blood mononuclear cells were used for TCR beta sequencing. Genomic DNA was extracted from the blood cell samples with the Qiagen DNeasy Blood Extraction Kit. The specimen was PBMCs. The rearrangement joined TRBV18 to TRBJ1-5; no D gene call is confident. The sequence came from a man between 60 and 75 years old in good health and CMV-seronegative. DNA sequence: TGTGCCAGCTCACCCGAGACATCCCAGCCCCAGAATTTT. It specifies CASSPETSQPQNF.